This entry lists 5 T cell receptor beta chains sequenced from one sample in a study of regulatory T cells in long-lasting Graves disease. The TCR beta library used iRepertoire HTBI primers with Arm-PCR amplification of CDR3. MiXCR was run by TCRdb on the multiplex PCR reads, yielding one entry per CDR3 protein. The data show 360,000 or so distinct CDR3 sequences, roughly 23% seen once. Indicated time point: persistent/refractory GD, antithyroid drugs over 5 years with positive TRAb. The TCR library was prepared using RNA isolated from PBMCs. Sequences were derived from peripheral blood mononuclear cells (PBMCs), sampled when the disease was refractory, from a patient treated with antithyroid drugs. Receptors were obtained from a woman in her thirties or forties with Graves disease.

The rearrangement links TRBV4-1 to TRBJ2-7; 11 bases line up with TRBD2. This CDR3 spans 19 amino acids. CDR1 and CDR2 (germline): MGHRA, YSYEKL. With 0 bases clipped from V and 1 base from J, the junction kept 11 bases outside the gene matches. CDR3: CASSQDYGGTSGRSYEQYF. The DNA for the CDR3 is TGCGCCAGCAGCCAAGATTATGGGGGAACTAGCGGGAGATCCTACGAGCAGTACTTC.

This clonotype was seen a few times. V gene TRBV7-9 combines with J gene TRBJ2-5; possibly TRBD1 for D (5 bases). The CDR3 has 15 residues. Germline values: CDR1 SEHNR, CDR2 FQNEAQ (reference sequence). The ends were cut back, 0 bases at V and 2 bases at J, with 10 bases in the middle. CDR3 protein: CASSLASGSQETQYF. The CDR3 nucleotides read TGTGCCAGCAGCTTAGCTTCAGGGTCTCAAGAGACCCAGTACTTC.

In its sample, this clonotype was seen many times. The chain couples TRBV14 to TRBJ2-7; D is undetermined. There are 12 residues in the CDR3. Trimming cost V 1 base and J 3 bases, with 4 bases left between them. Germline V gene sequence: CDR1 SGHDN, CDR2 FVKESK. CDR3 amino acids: CASSQGYYEQYF. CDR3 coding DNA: TGTGCCAGCAGCCAAGGGTACTACGAGCAGTACTTC.

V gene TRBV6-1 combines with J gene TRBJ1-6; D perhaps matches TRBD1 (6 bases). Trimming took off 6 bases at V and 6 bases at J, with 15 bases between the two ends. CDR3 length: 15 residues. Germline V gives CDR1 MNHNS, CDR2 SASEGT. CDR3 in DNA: TGTGCCAGCAGCGCGTCAGGGGAGGGTAATTCACCCCTCCACTTT. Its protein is CASSASGEGNSPLHF.

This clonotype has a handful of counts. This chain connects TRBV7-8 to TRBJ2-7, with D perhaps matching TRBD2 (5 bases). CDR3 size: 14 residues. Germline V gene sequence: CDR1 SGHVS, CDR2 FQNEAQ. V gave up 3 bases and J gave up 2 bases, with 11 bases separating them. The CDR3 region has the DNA TGTGCCAGCAGCTTCGGCCGGGAAACCTACGAGCAGTACTTC. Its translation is CASSFGRETYEQYF.